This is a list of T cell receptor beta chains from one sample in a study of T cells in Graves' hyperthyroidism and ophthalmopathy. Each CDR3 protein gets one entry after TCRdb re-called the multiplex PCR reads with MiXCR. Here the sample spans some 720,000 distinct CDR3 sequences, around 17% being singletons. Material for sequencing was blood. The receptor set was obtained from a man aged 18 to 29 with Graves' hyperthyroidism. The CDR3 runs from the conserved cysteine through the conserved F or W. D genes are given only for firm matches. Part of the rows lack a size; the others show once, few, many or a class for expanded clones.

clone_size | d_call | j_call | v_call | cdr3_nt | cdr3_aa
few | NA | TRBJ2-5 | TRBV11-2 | TGTGCCAGCAGCTTACACAGGAGGGAGACCCAGTACTTC | CASSLHRRETQYF
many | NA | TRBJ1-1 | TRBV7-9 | TGTGCCAGCTCCGGGTCCGGGAGGGGCACTGAAGCTTTCTTT | CASSGSGRGTEAFF
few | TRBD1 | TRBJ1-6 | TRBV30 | TGTGCCTGGAGTGTACCCAGGGGGCAATCACCCCTCCACTTT | CAWSVPRGQSPLHF
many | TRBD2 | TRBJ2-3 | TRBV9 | TGTGCCAGCAGCGTAGGGGTCGCGGGGGCAGATACGCAGTATTTT | CASSVGVAGADTQYF
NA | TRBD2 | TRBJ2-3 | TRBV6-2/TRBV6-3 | TGTGCCAGCACCACTAGCGGAGACACAGATACGCAGTATTTT | CASTTSGDTDTQYF
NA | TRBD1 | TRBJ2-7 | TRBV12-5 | TGTGCTAGTGGTTTGGTTGTGGGACAGACTTACGAGCAGTACTTC | CASGLVVGQTYEQYF
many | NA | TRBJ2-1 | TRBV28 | TGTGCCAGCAGTTTTCCCGGGAGCAATGAGCAGTTCTTC | CASSFPGSNEQFF
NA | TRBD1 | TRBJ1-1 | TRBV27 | TGTGCCAGCAGTTCGTCGCGACAGGGGGCACGGACTGAAGCTTTCTTT | CASSSSRQGARTEAFF
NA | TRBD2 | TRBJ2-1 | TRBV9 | TGTGCCAGCAGCCCCGTGGGAGGGAGGGAGAGCCATGAGCAGTTCTTC | CASSPVGGRESHEQFF
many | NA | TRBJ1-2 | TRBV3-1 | TGTGCCAGCAGCCAAGAGGGATTTGGCTACACCTTC | CASSQEGFGYTF
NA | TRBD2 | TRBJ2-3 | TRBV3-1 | TGTGCCAGCAGCCAACCTCGGAGTAGCGGGGGTCATACGCAGTATTTT | CASSQPRSSGGHTQYF
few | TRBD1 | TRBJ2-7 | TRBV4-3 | TGCGCCAGCGGCCAAGACAGGGGCTTTACCTACGAGCAGTACTTC | CASGQDRGFTYEQYF
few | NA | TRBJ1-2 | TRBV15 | TGTGCCACCAACAGAGATTTTGGGGGGAGCCCCCATGGCTACACCTTC | CATNRDFGGSPHGYTF
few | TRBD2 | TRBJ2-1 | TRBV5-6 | TGTGCCAGCAGCTTTGTAGCGGGAGGACACAATGAGCAGTTCTTC | CASSFVAGGHNEQFF
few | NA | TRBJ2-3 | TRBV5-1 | TGCGCCAGCAGCTTGGTCGTCCTAGTGGGGGCAGATACGCAGTATTTT | CASSLVVLVGADTQYF
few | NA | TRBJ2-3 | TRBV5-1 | TGCGCCAGCAGCTTGGTGGGCACAGGGACCACAGATACGCAGTATTTT | CASSLVGTGTTDTQYF
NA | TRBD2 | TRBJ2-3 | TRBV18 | TGTGCCAGCTCACCGAGGGGACTAGCGGAGCCCACAGATACGCAGTATTTT | CASSPRGLAEPTDTQYF
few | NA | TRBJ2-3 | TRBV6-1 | TGTGCCAGCAGTGCGGACGCCCACACAGATACGCAGTATTTT | CASSADAHTDTQYF
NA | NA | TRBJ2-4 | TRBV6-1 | TGTGCCGCTCGCAGGGCGGGGGCCAAAAACATTCAGTACTTC | CAARRAGAKNIQYF
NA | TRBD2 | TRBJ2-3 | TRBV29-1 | TGCAGCGTTGAATCGACTAGCGGGAGCACAGATACGCAGTATTTT | CSVESTSGSTDTQYF
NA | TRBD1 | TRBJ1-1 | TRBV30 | TGTGCCTGGAGGACAGGGCTCAACACTGAAGCTTTCTTT | CAWRTGLNTEAFF
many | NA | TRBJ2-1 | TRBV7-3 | TGTGCCAGCAGTCCGGTCGAACAACAGGGTCGGCTCAATGAGCAGTTCTTC | CASSPVEQQGRLNEQFF
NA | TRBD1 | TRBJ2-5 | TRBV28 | TGTGCCAGCAGTTCCCCAGGGGGCGCGGAGACCCAGTACTTC | CASSSPGGAETQYF
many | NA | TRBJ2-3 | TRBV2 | TGTGCCAGCAGTGAAGCTGATGAAGATACGCAGTATTTT | CASSEADEDTQYF
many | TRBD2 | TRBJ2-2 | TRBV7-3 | TGTGCCAGCAGCTCCCCTAGCGGGGACACCGGGGAGCTGTTTTTT | CASSSPSGDTGELFF
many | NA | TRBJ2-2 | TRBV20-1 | TGCAGTGCTAGGGACCAGCACACCGGGGAGCTGTTTTTT | CSARDQHTGELFF
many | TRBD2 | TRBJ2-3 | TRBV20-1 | TGCAGTGCTGGTCCACTAGCGGGGGACACAGATACGCAGTATTTT | CSAGPLAGDTDTQYF
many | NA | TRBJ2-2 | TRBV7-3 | TGTGCCAGCAGTCGACACAGCTCCACGAACACCGGGGAGCTGTTTTTT | CASSRHSSTNTGELFF
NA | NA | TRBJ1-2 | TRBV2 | TGTGCCAGCAGTGAAGCGGGGGGGGGGCACTATGGCTACACCTTC | CASSEAGGGHYGYTF
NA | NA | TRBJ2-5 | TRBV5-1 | TGCGCCAGCAGGTTTATCTTAGGCCTGGAGACCCAGTACTTC | CASRFILGLETQYF
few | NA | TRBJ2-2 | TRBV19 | TGTGCCAGTAGCAGACTAGGGGCCCCGGGACTCGCGAACACCGGGGAGCTGTTTTTT | CASSRLGAPGLANTGELFF
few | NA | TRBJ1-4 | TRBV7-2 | TGTGCCAGCAGCACCAGGCGGGGGGGAATAGAAAAACTGTTTTTT | CASSTRRGGIEKLFF
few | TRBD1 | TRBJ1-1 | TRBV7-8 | TGTGCCAGCAGCGGACGGTCCGGGACAGGGCTGACTGAAGCTTTCTTT | CASSGRSGTGLTEAFF
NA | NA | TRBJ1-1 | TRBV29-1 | TGCAGCGTTGGCAGGATGGGGGCTACAACGAACACTGAAGCTTTCTTT | CSVGRMGATTNTEAFF
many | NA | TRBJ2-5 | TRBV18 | TGTGCCAGCTCACCCGGCGGCATGGGGATCGGTGAGACCCAGTACTTC | CASSPGGMGIGETQYF
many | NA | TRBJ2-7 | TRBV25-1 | TGTGCCAGCAGTGATGAACGATATAGCGTTACCTACGAGCAGTACTTC | CASSDERYSVTYEQYF
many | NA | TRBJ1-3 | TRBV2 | TGTGCCAGCAGTGAAGGGTCCGGAAACACCATATATTTT | CASSEGSGNTIYF
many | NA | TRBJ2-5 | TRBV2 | TGTGCCAGCACGGGGGGACAGGCGACAGGGACCCAGTACTTC | CASTGGQATGTQYF
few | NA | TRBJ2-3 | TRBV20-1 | TGCAGTGCTGAGCGGGTTCCTGGAACAGATACGCAGTATTTT | CSAERVPGTDTQYF
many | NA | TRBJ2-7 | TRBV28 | TGTGCCAGCAGCGGGAACTCCAGGAGTAGGTACTTC | CASSGNSRSRYF
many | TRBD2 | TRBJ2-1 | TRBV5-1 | TGCGCCAGCAGCTTGCTCCCCGGGACTAGCGGGAGCTCCTTAGCTGAGCAGTTCTTC | CASSLLPGTSGSSLAEQFF
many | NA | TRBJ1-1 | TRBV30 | TGTGCCTGGAGTGAAATGAACACTGAAGCTTTCTTT | CAWSEMNTEAFF
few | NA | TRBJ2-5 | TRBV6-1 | TGTGCCAGCCGACCAGGGGATCAAGAGACCCAGTACTTC | CASRPGDQETQYF
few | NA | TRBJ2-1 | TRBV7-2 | TGTGCCAGCAGCTTAGCGCCAGCCGGTTACAATGAGCAGTTCTTC | CASSLAPAGYNEQFF
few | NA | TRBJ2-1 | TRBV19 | TGTGCCAGTTACCCCTGGGGGGGCGGGTCTTCGAAGAATGAGCAGTTCTTC | CASYPWGGGSSKNEQFF